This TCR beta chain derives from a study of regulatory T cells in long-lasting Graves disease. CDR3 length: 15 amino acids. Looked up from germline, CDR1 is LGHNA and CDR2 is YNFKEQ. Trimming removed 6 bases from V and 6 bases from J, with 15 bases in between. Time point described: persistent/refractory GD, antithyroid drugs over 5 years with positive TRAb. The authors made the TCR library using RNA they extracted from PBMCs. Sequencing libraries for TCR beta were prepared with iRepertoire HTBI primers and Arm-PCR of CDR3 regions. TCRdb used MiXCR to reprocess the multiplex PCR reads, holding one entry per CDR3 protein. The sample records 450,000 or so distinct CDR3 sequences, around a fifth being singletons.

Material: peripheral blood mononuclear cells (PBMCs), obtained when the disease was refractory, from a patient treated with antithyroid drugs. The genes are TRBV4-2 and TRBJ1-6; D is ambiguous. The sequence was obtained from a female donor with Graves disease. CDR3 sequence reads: CASREGMLGNSPLHF. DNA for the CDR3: TGTGCCAGCAGGGAAGGGATGTTGGGTAATTCACCCCTCCACTTT.